The T cell receptor beta chain under discussion was sequenced for a study of T-cell memory formation after mild COVID-19. Study details: Largely, TCR clusters stayed within a single donor.

TCR alpha and TCR beta cDNA libraries with sample barcodes and UMIs came from 5'RACE using constant-segment primers. TCRdb re-called the 5' RACE reads with MiXCR, one entry per CDR3 protein. The sample includes 380,000 or so distinct CDR3 sequences, about 15% of them seen just once. Study-wide results and limits: Nothing confirmed that second-wave clones peaking on day 37 were specific for SARS-CoV-2. Pre-infection memory contained some responding clones, which suggested that cross-reactive memory had joined.

The CDR3 is 15 residues long. Trimming shortened V by 1 base and J by 1 base, and 8 bases separated the two germline ends. The germline gives CDR1 LNHDA, CDR2 SQIVND (reference sequence). A word on this clonotype: What it binds is unknown.

The clonotype was recovered from a man aged 18 to 29 who had mild COVID-19 (a few samples of this study predate the infection). Cell type and time point are not known. The chain uses TRBV19 and TRBJ1-5; unclear D gene. The sequencing input was PBMCs or a T cell subset sorted from them (not recorded which). CDR3 loop: CASSIGSASNQPQHF. The CDR3 DNA sequence: TGTGCCAGTAGTATAGGATCAGCAAGCAATCAGCCCCAGCATTTT.